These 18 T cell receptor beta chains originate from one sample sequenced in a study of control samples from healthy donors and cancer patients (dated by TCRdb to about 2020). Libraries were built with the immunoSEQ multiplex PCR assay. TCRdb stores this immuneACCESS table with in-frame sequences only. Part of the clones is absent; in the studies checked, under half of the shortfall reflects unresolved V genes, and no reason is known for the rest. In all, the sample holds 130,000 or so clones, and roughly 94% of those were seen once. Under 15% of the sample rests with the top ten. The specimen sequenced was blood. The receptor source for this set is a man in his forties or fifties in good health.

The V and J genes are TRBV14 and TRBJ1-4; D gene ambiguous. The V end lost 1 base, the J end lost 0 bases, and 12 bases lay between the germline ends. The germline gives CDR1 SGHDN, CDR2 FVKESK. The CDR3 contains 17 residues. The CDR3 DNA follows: TGTGCCAGCAGCCAAGGGCCGATTCCTGCAACTAATGAAAAACTGTTTTTT. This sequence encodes CASSQGPIPATNEKLFF.

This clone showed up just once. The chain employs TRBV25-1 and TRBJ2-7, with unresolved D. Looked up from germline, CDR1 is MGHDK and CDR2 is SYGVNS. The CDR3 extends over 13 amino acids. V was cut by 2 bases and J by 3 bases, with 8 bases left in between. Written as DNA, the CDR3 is TGTGCCAGCAGTGAACGGACGAACTACGAGCAGTACTTC. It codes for CASSERTNYEQYF.

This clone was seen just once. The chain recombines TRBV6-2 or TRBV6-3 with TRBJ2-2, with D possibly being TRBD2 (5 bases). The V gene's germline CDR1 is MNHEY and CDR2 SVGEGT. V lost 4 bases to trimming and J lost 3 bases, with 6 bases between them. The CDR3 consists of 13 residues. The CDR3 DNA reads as TGTGCCAGCAGTTTTAGCGACACCGGGGAGCTGTTTTTT. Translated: CASSFSDTGELFF.

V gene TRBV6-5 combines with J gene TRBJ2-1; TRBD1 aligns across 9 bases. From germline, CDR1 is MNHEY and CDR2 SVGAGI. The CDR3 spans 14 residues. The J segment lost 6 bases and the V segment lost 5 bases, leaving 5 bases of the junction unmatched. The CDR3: CASSPDRGGNEQFF. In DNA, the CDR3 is TGTGCCAGCAGTCCGGACAGGGGCGGCAATGAGCAGTTCTTC.

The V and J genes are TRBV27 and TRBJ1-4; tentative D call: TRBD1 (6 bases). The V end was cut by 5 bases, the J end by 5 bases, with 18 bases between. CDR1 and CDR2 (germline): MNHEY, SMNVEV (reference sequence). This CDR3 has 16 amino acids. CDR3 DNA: TGTGCCAGCAGTCCGCCTCACAGGGCGGGAAATGAAAAACTGTTTTTT. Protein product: CASSPPHRAGNEKLFF.

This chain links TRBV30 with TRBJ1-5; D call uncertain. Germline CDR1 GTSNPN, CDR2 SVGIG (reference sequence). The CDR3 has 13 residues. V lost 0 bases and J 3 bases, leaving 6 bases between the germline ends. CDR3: CAWSVDFNQPQHF. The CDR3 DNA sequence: TGTGCCTGGAGTGTCGATTTCAATCAGCCCCAGCATTTT.

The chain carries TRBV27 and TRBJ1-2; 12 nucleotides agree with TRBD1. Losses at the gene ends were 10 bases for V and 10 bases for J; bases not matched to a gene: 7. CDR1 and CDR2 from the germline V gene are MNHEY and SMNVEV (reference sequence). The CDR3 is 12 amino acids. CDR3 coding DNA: TGTGCCATCTTCGGGACAGGGGGCTTCTACACCTTC. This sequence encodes CAIFGTGGFYTF.

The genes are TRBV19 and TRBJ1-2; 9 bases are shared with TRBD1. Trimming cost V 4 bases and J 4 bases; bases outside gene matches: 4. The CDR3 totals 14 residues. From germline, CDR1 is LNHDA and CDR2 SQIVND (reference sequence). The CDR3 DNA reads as TGTGCCAGTAGTAGGGGGGACAGGGTCTATGGCTACACCTTC. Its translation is CASSRGDRVYGYTF.

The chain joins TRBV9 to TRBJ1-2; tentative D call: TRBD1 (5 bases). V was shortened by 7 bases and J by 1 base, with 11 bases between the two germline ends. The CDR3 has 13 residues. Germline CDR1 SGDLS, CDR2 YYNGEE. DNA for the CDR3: TGTGCCAGCGCAGGGCCCGATAACTATGGCTACACCTTC. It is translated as CASAGPDNYGYTF. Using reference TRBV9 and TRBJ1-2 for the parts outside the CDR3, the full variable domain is DSGVTQTPKHLITATGQRVTLRCSPRSGDLSVYWYQQSLDQGLQFLIQYYNGEERAKGNILERFSAQQFPDLHSELNLSSLELGDSALYFCASAGPDNYGYTFGSGTRLTVV.

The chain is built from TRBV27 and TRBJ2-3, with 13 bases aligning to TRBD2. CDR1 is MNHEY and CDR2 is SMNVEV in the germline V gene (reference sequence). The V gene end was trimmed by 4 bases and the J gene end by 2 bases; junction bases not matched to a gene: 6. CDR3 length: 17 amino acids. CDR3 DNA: TGTGCCAGCAGTTCGGGACTAGCGGGAAGGGCCACAGATACGCAGTATTTT. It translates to CASSSGLAGRATDTQYF.

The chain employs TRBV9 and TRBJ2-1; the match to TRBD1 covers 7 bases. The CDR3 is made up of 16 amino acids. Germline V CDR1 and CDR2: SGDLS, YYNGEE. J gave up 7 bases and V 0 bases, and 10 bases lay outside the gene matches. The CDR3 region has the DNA TGTGCCAGCAGCGTAGGGGCCTCCACAGGGGTAAATGAGCAGTTCTTC. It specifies CASSVGASTGVNEQFF.

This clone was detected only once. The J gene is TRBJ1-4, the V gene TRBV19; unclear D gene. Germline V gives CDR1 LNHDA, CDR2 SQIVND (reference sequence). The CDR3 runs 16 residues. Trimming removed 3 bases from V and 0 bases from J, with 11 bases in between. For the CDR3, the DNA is TGTGCCAGTAGTATCCTACGGACCCCAACTAATGAAAAACTGTTTTTT. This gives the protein CASSILRTPTNEKLFF.

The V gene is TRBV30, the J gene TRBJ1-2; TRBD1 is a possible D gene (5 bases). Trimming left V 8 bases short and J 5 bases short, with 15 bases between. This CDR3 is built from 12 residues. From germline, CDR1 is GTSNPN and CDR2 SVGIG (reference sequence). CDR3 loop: CAGAARQYGYTF. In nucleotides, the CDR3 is TGTGCCGGGGCGGCTCGGCAATATGGCTACACCTTC.

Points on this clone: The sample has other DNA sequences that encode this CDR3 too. The chain's CDR3 is CASSVGSNQPQHF. For the CDR3, the DNA is TGTGCCAGCAGCGTGGGGAGTAATCAGCCCCAGCATTTT. The rearrangement uses TRBV9 and TRBJ1-5; D remains unclear. The V gene lost 2 bases and the J gene lost 4 bases, with 7 bases spanning the gap. The CDR3 extends over 13 amino acids. Per germline, CDR1 SGDLS and CDR2 YYNGEE.

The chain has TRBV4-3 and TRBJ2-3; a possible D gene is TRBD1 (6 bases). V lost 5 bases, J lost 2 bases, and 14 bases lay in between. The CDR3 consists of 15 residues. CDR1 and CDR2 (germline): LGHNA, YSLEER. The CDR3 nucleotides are TGCGCCAGCAGCTTACGACAGGCAAACACAGATACGCAGTATTTT. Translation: CASSLRQANTDTQYF.

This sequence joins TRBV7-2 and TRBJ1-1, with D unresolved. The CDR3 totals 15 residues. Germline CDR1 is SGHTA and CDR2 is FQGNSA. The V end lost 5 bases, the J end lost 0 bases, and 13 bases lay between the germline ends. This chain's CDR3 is CASSPLVNMNTEAFF. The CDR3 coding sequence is TGTGCCAGCAGCCCGCTGGTTAACATGAACACTGAAGCTTTCTTT.

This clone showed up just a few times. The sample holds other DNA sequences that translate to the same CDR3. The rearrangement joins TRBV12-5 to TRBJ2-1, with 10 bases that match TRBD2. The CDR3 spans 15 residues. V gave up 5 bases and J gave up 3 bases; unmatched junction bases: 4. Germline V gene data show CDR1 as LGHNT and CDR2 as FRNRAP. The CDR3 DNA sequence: TGTGCTAGTGGTCCTAGCGGGGGATACTACAATGAGCAGTTCTTC. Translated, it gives CASGPSGGYYNEQFF.

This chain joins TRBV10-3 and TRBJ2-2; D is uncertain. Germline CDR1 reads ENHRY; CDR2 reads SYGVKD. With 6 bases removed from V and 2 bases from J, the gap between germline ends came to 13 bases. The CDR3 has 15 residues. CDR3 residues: CAISPGGTNTGELFF. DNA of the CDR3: TGTGCCATCAGCCCGGGTGGCACTAACACCGGGGAGCTGTTTTTT.